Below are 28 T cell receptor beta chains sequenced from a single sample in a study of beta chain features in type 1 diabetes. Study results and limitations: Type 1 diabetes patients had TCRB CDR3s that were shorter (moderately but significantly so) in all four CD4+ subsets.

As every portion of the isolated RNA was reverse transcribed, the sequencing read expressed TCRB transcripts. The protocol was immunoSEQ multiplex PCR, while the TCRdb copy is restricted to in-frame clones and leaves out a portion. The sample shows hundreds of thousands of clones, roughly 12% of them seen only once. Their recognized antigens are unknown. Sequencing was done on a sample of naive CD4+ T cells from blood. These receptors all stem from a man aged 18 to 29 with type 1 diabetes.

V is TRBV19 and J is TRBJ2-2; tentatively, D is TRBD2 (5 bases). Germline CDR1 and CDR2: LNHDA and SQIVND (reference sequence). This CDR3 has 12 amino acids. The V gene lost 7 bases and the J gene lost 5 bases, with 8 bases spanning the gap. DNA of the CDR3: TGTGCCAGTATAGCGCGAACCGGGGAGCTGTTTTTT. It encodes CASIARTGELFF.

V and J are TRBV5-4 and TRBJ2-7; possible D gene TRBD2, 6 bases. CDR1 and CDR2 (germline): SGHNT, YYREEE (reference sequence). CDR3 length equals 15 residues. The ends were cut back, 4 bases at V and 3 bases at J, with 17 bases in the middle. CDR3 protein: CASSPDRRGFYEQYF. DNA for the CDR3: TGTGCCAGCAGCCCCGACCGGCGGGGATTCTACGAGCAGTACTTC.

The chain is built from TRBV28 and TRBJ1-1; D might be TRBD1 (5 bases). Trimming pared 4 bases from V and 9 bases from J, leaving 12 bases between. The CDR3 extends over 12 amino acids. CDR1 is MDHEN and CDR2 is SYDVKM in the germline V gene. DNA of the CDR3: TGTGCCAGCAGTTCCCCAGCAGGGAAAGCTTTCTTT. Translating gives CASSSPAGKAFF.

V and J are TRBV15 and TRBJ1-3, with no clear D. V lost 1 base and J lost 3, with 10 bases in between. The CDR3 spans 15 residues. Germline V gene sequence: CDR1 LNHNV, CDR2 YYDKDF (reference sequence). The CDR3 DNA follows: TGTGCCACCAGCAGAGTGGCGGGGATTGGAAACACCATATATTTT. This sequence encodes CATSRVAGIGNTIYF.

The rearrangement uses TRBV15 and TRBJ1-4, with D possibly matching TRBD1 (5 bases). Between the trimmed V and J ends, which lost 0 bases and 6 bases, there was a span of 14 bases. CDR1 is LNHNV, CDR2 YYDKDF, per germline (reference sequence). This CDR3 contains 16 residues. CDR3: CATSREDSGNHEKLFF. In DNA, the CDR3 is TGTGCCACCAGCAGAGAGGACTCAGGGAATCATGAAAAACTGTTTTTT.

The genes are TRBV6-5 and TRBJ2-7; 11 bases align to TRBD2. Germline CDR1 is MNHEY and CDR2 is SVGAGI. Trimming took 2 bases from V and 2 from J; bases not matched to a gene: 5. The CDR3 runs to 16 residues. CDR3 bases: TGTGCCAGCAGTTACGGTCCTAGCGGGGGGACCTACGAGCAGTACTTC. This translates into CASSYGPSGGTYEQYF.

The CDR3 sequence is CSVAPPGGTEAFF. The DNA of the CDR3 is TGCAGCGTGGCCCCCCCCGGAGGCACTGAAGCTTTCTTT. The chain carries TRBV29-1 and TRBJ1-1; D uncertain. Germline values: CDR1 SQVTM, CDR2 ANQGSEA. Trimming pared 6 bases from V and 4 bases from J, leaving 15 bases between. CDR3 length: 13 amino acids.

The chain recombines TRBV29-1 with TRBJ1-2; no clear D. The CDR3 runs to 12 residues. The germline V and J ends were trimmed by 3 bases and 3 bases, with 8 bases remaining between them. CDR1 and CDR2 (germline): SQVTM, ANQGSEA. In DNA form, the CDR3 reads TGCAGCGTTGACCACGGGGACTATGGCTACACCTTC. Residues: CSVDHGDYGYTF.

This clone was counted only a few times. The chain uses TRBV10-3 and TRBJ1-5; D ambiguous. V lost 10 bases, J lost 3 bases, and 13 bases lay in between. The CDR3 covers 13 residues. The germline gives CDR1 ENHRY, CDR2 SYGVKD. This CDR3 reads CATSGVANQPQHF. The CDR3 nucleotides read TGTGCCACCTCTGGGGTTGCCAATCAGCCCCAGCATTTT.

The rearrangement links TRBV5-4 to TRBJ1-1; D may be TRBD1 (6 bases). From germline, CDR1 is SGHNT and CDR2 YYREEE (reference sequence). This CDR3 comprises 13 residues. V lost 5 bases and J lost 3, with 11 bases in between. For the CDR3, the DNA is TGTGCCAGCAGTTACAACAGGGACACTGAAGCTTTCTTT. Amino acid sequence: CASSYNRDTEAFF.

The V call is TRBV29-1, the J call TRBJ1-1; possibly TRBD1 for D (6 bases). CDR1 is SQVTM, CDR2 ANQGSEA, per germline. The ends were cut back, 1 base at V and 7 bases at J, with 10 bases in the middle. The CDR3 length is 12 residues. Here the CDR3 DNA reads TGCAGCGTTGAAGGCAGGGGCGTTGAAGCTTTCTTT. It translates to CSVEGRGVEAFF. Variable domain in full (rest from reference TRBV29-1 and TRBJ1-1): SAVISQKPSRDICQRGTSLTIQCQVDSQVTMMFWYRQQPGQSLTLIATANQGSEATYESGFVIDKFPISRPNLTFSTLTVSNMSPEDSSIYLCSVEGRGVEAFFGQGTRLTVV.

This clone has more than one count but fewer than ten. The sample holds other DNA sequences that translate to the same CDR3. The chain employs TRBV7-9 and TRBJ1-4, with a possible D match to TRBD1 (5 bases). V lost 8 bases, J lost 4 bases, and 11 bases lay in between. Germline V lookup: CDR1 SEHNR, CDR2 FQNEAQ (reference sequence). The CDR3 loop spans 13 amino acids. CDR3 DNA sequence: TGTGCCAGCTCACCCGGGGGTAATGAAAAACTGTTTTTT. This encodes CASSPGGNEKLFF.

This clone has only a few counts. The CDR3, as DNA: TGTGCCATCACCTCGGGACTAGCTGACACAGATACGCAGTATTTT. It translates to CAITSGLADTDTQYF. The chain carries TRBV10-3 and TRBJ2-3; 9 positions match TRBD2. CDR1 and CDR2 from the germline V gene are ENHRY and SYGVKD. V shed 7 bases and J 2 bases; nucleotides not matched to a gene: 7. CDR3 size: 15 residues.

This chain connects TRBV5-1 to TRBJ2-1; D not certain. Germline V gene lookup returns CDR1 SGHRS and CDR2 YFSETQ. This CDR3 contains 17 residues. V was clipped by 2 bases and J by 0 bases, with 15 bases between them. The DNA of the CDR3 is TGCGCCAGCAGCTTACAGACCCGGCGGAGCTCCTACAATGAGCAGTTCTTC. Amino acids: CASSLQTRRSSYNEQFF.

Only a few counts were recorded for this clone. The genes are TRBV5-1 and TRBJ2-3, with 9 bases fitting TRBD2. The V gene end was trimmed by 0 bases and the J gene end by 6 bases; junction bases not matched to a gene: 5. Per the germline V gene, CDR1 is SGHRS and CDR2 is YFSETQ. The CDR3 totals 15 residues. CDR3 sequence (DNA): TGCGCCAGCAGCTTGGGCCTAGCGGGGTCTGATACGCAGTATTTT. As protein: CASSLGLAGSDTQYF.

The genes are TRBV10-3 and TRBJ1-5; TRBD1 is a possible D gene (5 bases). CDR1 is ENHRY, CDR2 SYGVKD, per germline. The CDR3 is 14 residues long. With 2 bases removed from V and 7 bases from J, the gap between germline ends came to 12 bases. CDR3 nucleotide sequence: TGTGCCATCAGTGAGCCCTATAAGGGGCAGCCCCAGCATTTT. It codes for CAISEPYKGQPQHF.

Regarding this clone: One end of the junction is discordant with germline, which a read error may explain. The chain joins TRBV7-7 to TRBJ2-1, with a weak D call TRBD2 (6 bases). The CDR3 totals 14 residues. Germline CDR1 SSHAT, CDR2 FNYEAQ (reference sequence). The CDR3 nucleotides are TGTGCTAGCAGCTGGGGCGGGGATGGAAATGAGCAGTTCTTC. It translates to CASSWGGDGNEQFF.

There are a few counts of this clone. This CDR3 is CASSSSGGNYEQYF. CDR3 nucleotides: TGTGCCAGCAGTTCCTCCGGGGGGAACTACGAGCAGTACTTC. The chain recombines TRBV28 with TRBJ2-7, with TRBD2 matching 7 bases. The junction had 6 bases not matched to a gene; V was cut back by 4 bases and J by 3 bases. Germline CDR1 is MDHEN and CDR2 is SYDVKM. This CDR3 is 14 amino acids long.

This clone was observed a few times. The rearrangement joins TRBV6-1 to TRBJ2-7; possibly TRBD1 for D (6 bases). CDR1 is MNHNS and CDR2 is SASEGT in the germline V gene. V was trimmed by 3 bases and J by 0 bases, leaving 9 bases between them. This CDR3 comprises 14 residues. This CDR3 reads CASSDRQASYEQYF. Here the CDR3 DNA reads TGTGCCAGCAGTGACCGACAGGCCTCCTACGAGCAGTACTTC.

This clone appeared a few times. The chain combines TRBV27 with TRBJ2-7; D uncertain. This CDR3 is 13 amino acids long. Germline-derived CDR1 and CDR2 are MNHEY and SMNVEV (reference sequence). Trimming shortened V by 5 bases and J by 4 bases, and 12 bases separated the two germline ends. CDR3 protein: CASSPLGLYEQYF. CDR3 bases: TGTGCCAGCAGTCCGTTGGGGTTGTACGAGCAGTACTTC.

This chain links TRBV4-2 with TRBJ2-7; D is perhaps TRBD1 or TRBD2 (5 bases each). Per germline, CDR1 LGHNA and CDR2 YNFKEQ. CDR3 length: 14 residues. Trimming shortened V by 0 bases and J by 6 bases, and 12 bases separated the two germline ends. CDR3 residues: CASSQDWDRGEQYF. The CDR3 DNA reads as TGTGCCAGCAGCCAAGATTGGGACCGCGGCGAGCAGTACTTC.

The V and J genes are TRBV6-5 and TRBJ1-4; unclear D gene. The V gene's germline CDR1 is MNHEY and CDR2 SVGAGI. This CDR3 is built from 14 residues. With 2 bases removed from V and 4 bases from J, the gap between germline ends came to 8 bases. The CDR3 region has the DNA TGTGCCAGCAGTTACGGACGGTATAATGAAAAACTGTTTTTT. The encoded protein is CASSYGRYNEKLFF.

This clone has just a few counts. The CDR3 loop reads CAWSSEVGGYTF. For the CDR3, the DNA is TGTGCCTGGAGTTCGGAGGTGGGGGGCTACACCTTC. The rearrangement joins TRBV30 to TRBJ1-2; no clear D. Germline V gives CDR1 GTSNPN, CDR2 SVGIG (reference sequence). Trimming pared 2 bases from V and 8 bases from J, leaving 12 bases between. The CDR3 totals 12 residues.

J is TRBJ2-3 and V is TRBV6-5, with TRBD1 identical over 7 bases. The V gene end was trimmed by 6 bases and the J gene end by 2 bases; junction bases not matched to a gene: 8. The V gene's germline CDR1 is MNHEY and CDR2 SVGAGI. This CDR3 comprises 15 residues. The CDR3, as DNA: TGTGCCAGCAGCCCCACCGGGACAGCCACAGATACGCAGTATTTT. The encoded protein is CASSPTGTATDTQYF.

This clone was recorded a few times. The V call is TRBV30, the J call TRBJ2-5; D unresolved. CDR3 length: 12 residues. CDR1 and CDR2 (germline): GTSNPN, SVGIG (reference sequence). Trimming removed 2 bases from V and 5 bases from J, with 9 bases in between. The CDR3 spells CAWSPPAETQYF. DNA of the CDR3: TGTGCCTGGAGTCCCCCGGCCGAGACCCAGTACTTC.

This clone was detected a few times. CDR3 coding DNA: TGTGCCAGCAGCGTTTGGACACCGAACACTGAAGCTTTCTTT. It specifies CASSVWTPNTEAFF. V and J are TRBV9 and TRBJ1-1; D perhaps matches TRBD1 (5 bases). Germline assignment: CDR1 SGDLS and CDR2 YYNGEE. The CDR3 runs 14 residues. The ends were cut back, 2 bases at V and 1 base at J, with 9 bases in the middle. Full variable domain (outside the CDR3, taken from reference TRBV9 and TRBJ1-1): DSGVTQTPKHLITATGQRVTLRCSPRSGDLSVYWYQQSLDQGLQFLIQYYNGEERAKGNILERFSAQQFPDLHSELNLSSLELGDSALYFCASSVWTPNTEAFFGQGTRLTVV.

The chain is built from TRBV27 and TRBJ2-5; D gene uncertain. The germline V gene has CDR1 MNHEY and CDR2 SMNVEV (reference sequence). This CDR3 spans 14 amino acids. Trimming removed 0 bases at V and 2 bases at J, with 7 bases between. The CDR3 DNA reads TGTGCCAGCAGTTTATCGGGCAGACAAGAGACCCAGTACTTC. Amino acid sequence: CASSLSGRQETQYF.

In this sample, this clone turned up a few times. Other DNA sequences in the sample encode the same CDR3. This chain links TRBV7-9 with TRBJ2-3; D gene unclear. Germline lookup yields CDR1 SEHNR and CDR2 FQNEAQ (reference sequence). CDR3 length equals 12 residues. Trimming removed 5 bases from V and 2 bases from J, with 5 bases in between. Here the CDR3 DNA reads TGTGCCAGCAGCCCAGACACAGATACGCAGTATTTT. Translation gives CASSPDTDTQYF.